This T cell receptor beta chain was found in a study of T-cell memory formation after mild COVID-19. With respect to this clonotype: As yet, its antigen is unknown.

One entry per CDR3 protein, called by TCRdb with MiXCR from the 5' RACE reads. The sample carries around 150,000 distinct CDR3 sequences, 11% recorded once. The study, taken as a whole, reports: CD4/CD8 balance held among clones contracting day 15 to 85, and later expanders leaned CD4+.

The sample was PBMCs or a T cell subset sorted from them (not recorded which). The clonotype was recovered from a man aged 18 to 30 who had mild COVID-19 (a few samples of this study predate the infection). Cell type and time point are not known.

The CDR3 DNA follows: TGTGCCAGCAGTGGCGGACAGGCCCCCAATCAGCCCCAGCATTTT. This codes for CASSGGQAPNQPQHF. The chain combines TRBV25-1 with TRBJ1-5; 7 bases match TRBD1. Trimming took 4 bases from V and 3 from J; bases not matched to a gene: 6. This CDR3 contains 15 residues. Germline loops: CDR1 MGHDK, CDR2 SYGVNS.